Listed below are T cell receptor beta chains from one sample, sequenced in a study of read filtering for tumor transcriptome and immune sequencing. Via MiXCR, TCRdb re-called the reads, giving one row per CDR3 protein. The sample contains 130,000 or so distinct CDR3 sequences, about 13% of which appear only once. Sequencing was done on a sample of a population of CD138-negative cells sorted from bone marrow. Receptor source: a donor aged 40 or over with multiple myeloma. The CDR3 runs from the conserved cysteine through the conserved F or W. A D gene is named only where the DNA matches it firmly. Rows give clone size only sometimes, using once, few, many, or a class for an expanded clone.

cdr3_nt	cdr3_aa	v_call	d_call	clone_size	j_call
TGCGCCAGCAGCCAAGATTTTAGGGGCCACAATCAGCCCCAGCATTTT	CASSQDFRGHNQPQHF	TRBV4-1	NA	many	TRBJ1-5
TGTGCCAGCAGTTACCGGTGGGACCAAGAGACCCAGTACTTC	CASSYRWDQETQYF	TRBV6-2/TRBV6-3	NA	many	TRBJ2-5
TGCGCCAGCAGCTTCCCCGGGAGAGCCGGGGAGCTGTTTTTT	CASSFPGRAGELFF	TRBV5-1	NA	many	TRBJ2-2
TGTGCCAGCAGCTTAGATATAGCGGGAGTATCGGGGTTCTTC	CASSLDIAGVSGFF	TRBV7-9	TRBD2	NA	TRBJ2-1
TGCAGTGCTAGCGCACATGGGGACGGGGAGCTGTTTTTT	CSASAHGDGELFF	TRBV20-1	NA	many	TRBJ2-2
TGTGCCAGCAGCTTGGGGACGAACAATGAGCAGTTCTTC	CASSLGTNNEQFF	TRBV7-9	NA	many	TRBJ2-1
TGTGCCAGCAGCTTATCAGCCCGGAGGGGGGGTGGCAATCAGCCCCAGCATTTT	CASSLSARRGGGNQPQHF	TRBV7-8	NA	many	TRBJ1-5
TGCAGTGCTAGAGATAGCCCCCGGGACGAACCCTCCTACAATGAGCAGTTCTTC	CSARDSPRDEPSYNEQFF	TRBV20-1	NA	many	TRBJ2-1
TGCGCCAGCAGGCAGGAGGCGCTTAGCACAGATACGCAGTATTTT	CASRQEALSTDTQYF	TRBV5-1	NA	many	TRBJ2-3
TGCAGTGCTAGAGCTCCAGGACAGGGGGTAGGCGAGCAGTACTTC	CSARAPGQGVGEQYF	TRBV20-1	TRBD1	few	TRBJ2-7
TGTGCCAGGGCGCAGGGGATTAGCAATCAGCCCCAGCATTTT	CARAQGISNQPQHF	TRBV6-5	NA	many	TRBJ1-5
TGTGCCAGCAGCTTGGAAGACAGGCCCGTGGGCAATCAGCCCCAGCATTTT	CASSLEDRPVGNQPQHF	TRBV5-6	NA	many	TRBJ1-5
TGTGCCAGCAGCTTCCTGCAATATGGCTACACCTTC	CASSFLQYGYTF	TRBV5-4	NA	NA	TRBJ1-2
TGTGCCAGCAGCGTAGAGGGACTGCACGAGCAGTACTTC	CASSVEGLHEQYF	TRBV9	NA	many	TRBJ2-7
TGTGCCAGCAGCTTAGTGGGACAGGCCACAGATCCGCAGTATTTT	CASSLVGQATDPQYF	TRBV7-9	TRBD1	once	TRBJ2-3
TGTGCCAGCAGCTTAGTTGGCAGCTATGCGGCTTTCTTT	CASSLVGSYAAFF	TRBV11-2	NA	many	TRBJ1-1
TGTGCCAGCAGCCTTCTTCGCGGGAAGGGCAAAAACATTCAGTACTTC	CASSLLRGKGKNIQYF	TRBV7-9	NA	NA	TRBJ2-4
TGCAGTGCTAGTAGGGGTCCTGACTATGGCTACACCTTC	CSASRGPDYGYTF	TRBV20-1	NA	NA	TRBJ1-2
TGTGCCAGCAGCTTAGAGGCGGTCCTGGGAAACACTGAAGCTTTCTTT	CASSLEAVLGNTEAFF	TRBV7-6	NA	many	TRBJ1-1
TGCAGTGCTAGAGATATGCCAATCTCCTACAATGAGCAGTTCTTC	CSARDMPISYNEQFF	TRBV20-1	NA	many	TRBJ2-1
TGCGCCAGCAGCCCAATTGAGCGGGAGAGCACCGGGGAGCTGTTTTTT	CASSPIERESTGELFF	TRBV4-1	TRBD2	many	TRBJ2-2
TGTGCCAGCAGTTTTTCGATCTACGGACAGGGGAGGGCTTTCTTT	CASSFSIYGQGRAFF	TRBV6-5	TRBD1	NA	TRBJ1-1
TGCGCCAGCAGCCCGTCTGCCACTGCCACAGCTTTCTTT	CASSPSATATAFF	TRBV4-1	NA	many	TRBJ1-1
TGTGCCACCAGTGACCCCCTAGCGGGTCCCTACAATGAGCAGTTCTTC	CATSDPLAGPYNEQFF	TRBV24-1	TRBD2	many	TRBJ2-1
TGTGCCAGCAGCTCTAGACTAGCGGGAGGAGATACGCAGTATTTT	CASSSRLAGGDTQYF	TRBV7-9	TRBD2	many	TRBJ2-3
TGTGCCAGCTCGGGCCCTTCGCGGGGCTCGAACACTGAAGCTTTCTTT	CASSGPSRGSNTEAFF	TRBV18	NA	NA	TRBJ1-1
TGTGCCAGTAGGCGGGGACAGACCCGCAATCAGCCCCAGCATTTT	CASRRGQTRNQPQHF	TRBV19	TRBD1	few	TRBJ1-5
TGCAGTGCTAGCTCTACCAGAGGGGACCTTGAGGGACCCCAGCATTTT	CSASSTRGDLEGPQHF	TRBV20-1	NA	many	TRBJ1-5
TGTGCCAGCAGCATTCCCGGGACAGGGGGCCACGAGCAGTACTTC	CASSIPGTGGHEQYF	TRBV6-5	TRBD1	few	TRBJ2-7
TGTGCCAGCAGTACCGGGACAGGGGCAGGCTACACCTTC	CASSTGTGAGYTF	TRBV12-3/TRBV12-4	TRBD1	few	TRBJ1-2
TGTGCCAGTAGCCCCATAGGGAGCAGGGGGCTGAACACTGAAGCTTTCTTT	CASSPIGSRGLNTEAFF	TRBV19	TRBD1	many	TRBJ1-1
TGCAGTGCTAGAATCGAAACAGATACGCAGTATTTT	CSARIETDTQYF	TRBV20-1	NA	many	TRBJ2-3
TGTGCCTGGAGTGTACCGGGACAGGGGGCGGGTGAGCAGTTCTTC	CAWSVPGQGAGEQFF	TRBV30	TRBD1	many	TRBJ2-1
TGTGCCAGCAGCTTATGGACAGGGGGTAGCAATCAGCCCCAGCATTTT	CASSLWTGGSNQPQHF	TRBV5-6	TRBD1	many	TRBJ1-5
TGTGCCAGTAGCCCCAGGGAATGGAGCGCAGATACGCAGTATTTT	CASSPREWSADTQYF	TRBV19	NA	NA	TRBJ2-3
TGTGCCAGCAGCGCCCACTTGACAGGGGGCATGGAGACCCAGTACTTC	CASSAHLTGGMETQYF	TRBV9	TRBD1	many	TRBJ2-5
TGTGCCAGTAGTATACCCAGTCAAGAGACCCAGTACTTC	CASSIPSQETQYF	TRBV19	NA	many	TRBJ2-5
TGCAGTGCCCCGGGCGGGGGGCCCGTTGAGCAGTTCTTC	CSAPGGGPVEQFF	TRBV20-1	TRBD2	few	TRBJ2-1
TGCAGCGCCCGCCTAGGGGGCTACGAGCAGTACTTC	CSARLGGYEQYF	TRBV29-1	NA	many	TRBJ2-7
TGTGCCAGCAGCGATCGGTCAGAACCCTCTGGAAACACCATATATTTT	CASSDRSEPSGNTIYF	TRBV9	NA	NA	TRBJ1-3
TGTGCCAGCAGCCCCGTTTCGAGGGACTACGAGCAGTACTTC	CASSPVSRDYEQYF	TRBV6-2/TRBV6-3	NA	once	TRBJ2-7
TGCAGTGCTAGCACAGGGGTGAACACTAAAGCTTTCTTT	CSASTGVNTKAFF	TRBV20-1	TRBD1	NA	TRBJ1-1
TGTGCTAGTGGTCACCATTACCGAAATGAGCAGTTCTTC	CASGHHYRNEQFF	TRBV12-5	NA	many	TRBJ2-1
TGTGCCAGCAGCCTAGCGGGGCTCCCGGACGGGCAGTACTTC	CASSLAGLPDGQYF	TRBV7-9	TRBD2	many	TRBJ2-7
TGCGCCAGCAGCCAATATGGTGGCGGGAAGGGTTACAATGAGCAGTTCTTC	CASSQYGGGKGYNEQFF	TRBV4-3	NA	many	TRBJ2-1
TGCAGTGCTAGAGAAGAGGAACAGGGAGATACGCAGTATTTT	CSAREEEQGDTQYF	TRBV20-1	NA	many	TRBJ2-3